The source of this T cell receptor (beta chain) is a study of blood T cell repertoires in COVID-19. The wider study: T cells, B-cell-depleted T cells, or PBMCs provided the cDNA or gDNA that served as material.

The germline CDR1 and CDR2 sequences are SGDLS and YYNGEE. There are 16 residues in the CDR3. J was trimmed by 6 bases and V by 4 bases; bases with no gene match: 11. In the original processing: Reference gene primer amplification gave estimated nucleated cell counts. Using immunoSEQ multiplex PCR, the repertoire was profiled, and TCRdb retains in-frame clones only, with some absent. That table supplies the V and J calls and clone size; D and trimming were determined from the DNA. The sample lists approximately 65,000 clones, roughly 80% occurring once. Participants reported their clinical history, and cohort assignment relied on those reports.

The receptor was isolated from a woman aged 35 to 49 with acute COVID-19. The chain combines TRBV9 with TRBJ2-1; TRBD2 agrees at 9 bases. Sequenced material: PBMCs or T cells enriched from blood (not recorded which). The CDR3 loop reads CASSPIAGVMGNEQFF. CDR3 bases: TGTGCCAGCAGCCCAATAGCGGGAGTTATGGGCAATGAGCAGTTCTTC.